These 10 T cell receptor beta chains came from one sample sequenced in a study of blood T cell repertoires in COVID-19. Assay: immunoSEQ multiplex PCR; the TCRdb copy retains only in-frame clones and omits some. The sample has 350,000 to 450,000 clones; approximately 86% are singletons. The sequenced sample was peripheral blood. The receptors shown here come from an older woman with COVID-19, enrolled during active disease.

The chain carries TRBV5-4 and TRBJ2-1, with 9 bases that match TRBD1. This CDR3 region has 15 residues. Trimming removed 4 bases from V and 8 bases from J; junction bases left unmatched: 10. The germline V gene encodes CDR1 SGHNT and CDR2 YYREEE (reference sequence). CDR3: CASSTRQGDGDEQFF. As DNA, the CDR3 is TGTGCCAGCAGCACCCGACAGGGGGATGGAGATGAGCAGTTCTTC.

This clone was recorded a few times. This chain joins TRBV3-1 (or the pseudogene TRBV3-2) and TRBJ1-4; D is undetermined. Trimming shortened V by 5 bases and J by 4 bases, and 14 bases separated the two germline ends. Germline V gene sequence: CDR1 LGHDT, CDR2 YNNKEL (reference sequence). The CDR3 sequence is 15 residues long. The CDR3 is CASSFSFGLNEKLFF. The CDR3 DNA is TGTGCCAGCAGCTTTTCTTTTGGCCTTAATGAAAAACTGTTTTTT.

The V call is TRBV30, the J call TRBJ1-1, with D tentatively TRBD1 (5 bases). CDR1 GTSNPN and CDR2 SVGIG come from the germline V gene (reference sequence). CDR3 length: 13 residues. Trimming took 3 bases from V and 3 from J, leaving 11 bases between them. The CDR3 DNA follows: TGTGCCTGGAGCACAGGATGGGACACTGAAGCTTTCTTT. Amino acids: CAWSTGWDTEAFF.

V usage is TRBV29-1 and J usage is TRBJ2-1; 8 bases fit TRBD2. CDR1 and CDR2 (germline): SQVTM, ANQGSEA. Trimming cost V 5 bases and J 10 bases; bases outside gene matches: 16. The CDR3 is 15 residues long. CDR3 sequence reads: CSVSSRLASRGEQFF. The CDR3 DNA is TGCAGCGTTAGTTCCCGACTAGCGTCTCGCGGAGAGCAGTTCTTC.

This chain joins TRBV7-8 and TRBJ1-1; 7 bases align to TRBD1. Germline-derived CDR1 and CDR2 are SGHVS and FQNEAQ. V trimming: 1 base; J trimming: 7 bases; junction bases outside the gene matches: 3. The CDR3 loop spans 13 amino acids. CDR3 loop: CASSLDRGDEAFF. The DNA for the CDR3 is TGTGCCAGCAGCTTAGACAGGGGTGATGAAGCTTTCTTT.

V and J are TRBV30 and TRBJ1-6; D is ambiguous. Germline V gene lookup returns CDR1 GTSNPN and CDR2 SVGIG (reference sequence). CDR3 length equals 15 residues. The V end was cut by 1 base, the J end by 0 bases, with 7 bases between. The chain's CDR3 is CAWSEGSSYNSPLHF. CDR3 DNA: TGTGCCTGGAGTGAAGGGAGCTCCTATAATTCACCCCTCCACTTT. Drawing the rest from reference TRBV30 and TRBJ1-6, the complete variable domain is SQTIHQWPATLVQPVGSPLSLECTVEGTSNPNLYWYRQAAGRGLQLLFYSVGIGQISSEVPQNLSASRPQDRQFILSSKKLLLSDSGFYLCAWSEGSSYNSPLHFGNGTRLTVT.

This chain links TRBV7-9 with TRBJ1-2; D is ambiguous. Germline CDR1 reads SEHNR; CDR2 reads FQNEAQ (reference sequence). The CDR3 consists of 15 residues. Trimming took 5 bases from V and 10 from J, leaving 23 bases between them. The CDR3 DNA reads TGTGCCAGCAGCCCCAAGTTGGTGAGCATATTCCTCTACACCTTC. The encoded protein is CASSPKLVSIFLYTF. The full variable domain, its missing parts supplied by reference TRBV7-9 and TRBJ1-2, is DTGVSQNPRHKITKRGQNVTFRCDPISEHNRLYWYRQTLGQGPEFLTYFQNEAQLEKSRLLSDRFSAERPKGSFSTLEIQRTEQGDSAMYLCASSPKLVSIFLYTFGSGTRLTVV.

V and J are TRBV7-6 and TRBJ2-1; D perhaps matches TRBD1 (6 bases). Trimming pared 1 base from V and 4 bases from J, leaving 11 bases between. The germline V gene encodes CDR1 SGHVS and CDR2 FNYEAQ. This CDR3 comprises 15 residues. DNA for the CDR3: TGTGCCAGCAGCTTAGAACAGGGAGAGTACAATGAGCAGTTCTTC. Its protein is CASSLEQGEYNEQFF.

The chain links TRBV5-1 to TRBJ1-3, with TRBD1 matching 7 bases. The CDR3 runs to 14 residues. Germline V gene data show CDR1 as SGHRS and CDR2 as YFSETQ. J was trimmed by 4 bases and V by 4 bases; bases with no gene match: 5. The CDR3 DNA reads TGCGCCAGCAGCGTAGGACAGGTCGGAAACACCATATATTTT. Residues: CASSVGQVGNTIYF.

The J gene is TRBJ1-2, the V gene TRBV9, with D maybe TRBD1 (6 bases). The V end was cut by 2 bases, the J end by 3 bases, with 11 bases between. Germline CDR1 and CDR2: SGDLS and YYNGEE. CDR3 length: 14 residues. The CDR3 is CASSVDDRYYGYTF. CDR3 DNA sequence: TGTGCCAGCAGCGTGGATGACAGGTACTATGGCTACACCTTC.